A single sample is the source of the 22 T cell receptor beta chains below, sequenced in a study of PD-L1 blockade in urothelial cancer. Time point noted: pretreatment peripheral blood. Produced via immunoSEQ multiplex PCR; TCRdb's table is partial and in-frame only. There are roughly 38,000 clones in the sample; approximately 85% occur only once, and 6.8% lies in the top ten. Sequenced here: PBMCs, sampled around atezolizumab (anti-PD-L1) treatment. Every receptor here comes from a man aged 60 to 69 with urothelial cancer.

The V and J genes are TRBV5-1 and TRBJ2-1; TRBD2 might be the D (5 bases). V was cut by 7 bases and J by 2 bases, with 16 bases left in between. The CDR3 is made up of 15 amino acids. The V gene's germline CDR1 is SGHRS and CDR2 YFSETQ. CDR3: CASQSGGSTYNEQFF. DNA of the CDR3: TGCGCCAGCCAATCCGGCGGGTCTACCTACAATGAGCAGTTCTTC.

The gene calls are TRBV7-2 and TRBJ2-5, with 7 bases aligning to TRBD1. CDR1 and CDR2 from the germline V gene are SGHTA and FQGNSA. The CDR3 is made up of 14 amino acids. Losses at the gene ends were 1 base for V and 3 bases for J; bases not matched to a gene: 2. The CDR3 here is CASSLVGTEETQYF. The CDR3 DNA sequence: TGTGCCAGCAGCTTAGTAGGGACAGAAGAGACCCAGTACTTC.

The chain uses TRBV5-4 and TRBJ2-1, with a possible D match to TRBD2 (5 bases). The CDR3 sequence is 14 residues long. The V and J ends lost 2 bases and 6 bases respectively, with 12 bases between them. The germline gives CDR1 SGHNT, CDR2 YYREEE (reference sequence). In DNA, the CDR3 is TGTGCCAGCAGCTTTGACTACCGTAGCAATGAGCAGTTCTTC. Translating it yields CASSFDYRSNEQFF.

The chain recombines TRBV27 with TRBJ2-1; 11 bases map to TRBD1. This CDR3 contains 15 residues. The germline CDR1 and CDR2 sequences are MNHEY and SMNVEV (reference sequence). V gave up 5 bases and J gave up 8 bases; unmatched junction bases: 8. The CDR3 DNA reads as TGTGCCAGCAGTCCTTGGACAGGGGGCGTCGATGAGCAGTTCTTC. It specifies CASSPWTGGVDEQFF.

The rearrangement links TRBV5-1 to TRBJ2-1, with TRBD1 matching 8 bases. V shed 1 base and J 4 bases; nucleotides not matched to a gene: 7. CDR3 length: 16 amino acids. Germline CDR1 reads SGHRS; CDR2 reads YFSETQ. This chain's CDR3 is CASSLHGTGDYNEQFF. The CDR3 bases are TGCGCCAGCAGCTTGCACGGGACAGGAGATTACAATGAGCAGTTCTTC.

The chain recombines TRBV30 with TRBJ2-1; perhaps TRBD2 as D (6 bases). This CDR3 has 17 residues. Deletions cut 1 base from V and 0 bases from J, with 16 bases between. Germline values: CDR1 GTSNPN, CDR2 SVGIG (reference sequence). Here the CDR3 reads CAWSGVGLSGSYNEQFF. The CDR3 bases are TGTGCCTGGAGTGGAGTGGGCCTTAGCGGCTCCTACAATGAGCAGTTCTTC.

The V and J genes are TRBV6-1 and TRBJ1-1, with 7 bases fitting TRBD1. Germline-derived CDR1 and CDR2 are MNHNS and SASEGT. The junction had 5 bases not matched to a gene; V was cut back by 4 bases and J by 3 bases. This CDR3 region has 14 residues. In DNA, the CDR3 is TGTGCCAGCAGTGCGGGACAGATGTACACTGAAGCTTTCTTT. The encoded protein is CASSAGQMYTEAFF.

The rearrangement joins TRBV4-1 to TRBJ2-1; 9 bases map to TRBD2. In germline, CDR1 is MGHRA, CDR2 YSYEKL. Unmatched junction bases numbered 10, after V lost 1 base and J lost 9 bases. CDR3 length equals 16 residues. The chain's CDR3 is CASSQVFLAGSVEQFF. The CDR3 DNA reads as TGCGCCAGCAGCCAAGTTTTTCTAGCGGGGTCGGTTGAGCAGTTCTTC.

The chain recombines TRBV29-1 with TRBJ1-4; 8 nucleotides line up with TRBD1. Germline V gene lookup returns CDR1 SQVTM and CDR2 ANQGSEA. The V and J ends lost 4 bases and 7 bases, in that order; junction bases with no gene match: 5. The CDR3 spans 13 residues. CDR3 residues: CSVAWTGLEKLFF. CDR3 nucleotides: TGCAGCGTTGCGTGGACAGGGCTTGAAAAACTGTTTTTT. Drawing the rest from reference TRBV29-1 and TRBJ1-4, the complete variable domain is SAVISQKPSRDICQRGTSLTIQCQVDSQVTMMFWYRQQPGQSLTLIATANQGSEATYESGFVIDKFPISRPNLTFSTLTVSNMSPEDSSIYLCSVAWTGLEKLFFGSGTQLSVL.

The V call is TRBV11-2, the J call TRBJ1-3; TRBD1 matches 11 bases. The germline gives CDR1 SGHAT, CDR2 FQNNGV. Trimming at V came to 3 bases and at J to 8 bases, leaving 0 bases not matched to a gene. The CDR3 has 13 residues. The CDR3 loop reads CASSLGQGDTIYF. CDR3 nucleotides: TGTGCCAGCAGCTTGGGACAGGGGGACACCATATATTTT.

The chain links TRBV6-1 to TRBJ2-6; possible D gene TRBD1, 9 bases. Germline lookup yields CDR1 MNHNS and CDR2 SASEGT. V dropped 10 bases and J dropped 2 bases, with 15 bases sitting between them. The length of the CDR3 is 15 residues. The CDR3 DNA reads as TGTGCCACCGGGGGGGACAGGGCTGGGGCCAACGTCCTGACTTTC. Its protein product is CATGGDRAGANVLTF.

V and J are TRBV19 and TRBJ2-3; tentatively, D is TRBD1 (6 bases). The CDR3 is made up of 18 amino acids. Trimming removed 2 bases at V and 2 bases at J, with 20 bases between. CDR1 and CDR2 from the germline V gene are LNHDA and SQIVND (reference sequence). DNA for the CDR3: TGTGCCAGTAGTATACGTAAAGAAGACAGGCGCCACACAGATACGCAGTATTTT. Translated, it gives CASSIRKEDRRHTDTQYF.

J is TRBJ1-2 and V is TRBV18; D is unresolved. The CDR3 runs to 14 residues. The V gene's germline CDR1 is KGHSH and CDR2 LQKENI. V dropped 1 base and J dropped 4 bases, with 10 bases sitting between them. CDR3 nucleotide sequence: TGTGCCAGCTCACCACAGGGAGACCTCTATGGCTACACCTTC. It encodes CASSPQGDLYGYTF. Looking up the rest from reference TRBV18 and TRBJ1-2 gives the full variable domain: NAGVMQNPRHLVRRRGQEARLRCSPMKGHSHVYWYRQLPEEGLKFMVYLQKENIIDESGMPKERFSAEFPKEGPSILRIQQVVRGDSAAYFCASSPQGDLYGYTFGSGTRLTVV.

This clone has just a few counts. The chain has TRBV28 and TRBJ2-7, with 7 bases identical to TRBD2. The junction had 5 bases not matched to a gene; V was cut back by 7 bases and J by 2 bases. The germline CDR1 and CDR2 sequences are MDHEN and SYDVKM. CDR3 length equals 13 residues. The CDR3 is CASTVAGAYEQYF. CDR3 coding DNA: TGTGCCAGCACGGTCGCGGGGGCCTACGAGCAGTACTTC.

The chain links TRBV30 to TRBJ2-7, with 7 nucleotides matching TRBD2. CDR1 and CDR2 (germline): GTSNPN, SVGIG (reference sequence). Trimming took 0 bases from V and 0 from J; bases not matched to a gene: 2. The CDR3 has 14 amino acids. CDR3 loop: CAWSVGGSSYEQYF. In DNA, the CDR3 is TGTGCCTGGAGTGTAGGCGGGAGCTCCTACGAGCAGTACTTC.

DNA for the CDR3: TGTGCCAGCAGCAGGGCCGGGACTAGCGGGTGGTACGAGCAGTACTTC. This sequence encodes CASSRAGTSGWYEQYF. The chain joins TRBV11-1 to TRBJ2-7, with TRBD2 identical over 12 bases. Looked up from germline, CDR1 is SGHAT and CDR2 is FQDESV (reference sequence). This CDR3 contains 16 residues. V lost 5 bases to trimming and J lost 4 bases; unmatched junction nucleotides: 9.

The rearrangement joins TRBV18 to TRBJ2-2, with a weak D call TRBD2 (5 bases). V was clipped by 3 bases and J by 4 bases, with 12 bases between them. This CDR3 spans 15 amino acids. CDR1 is KGHSH, CDR2 LQKENI, per germline. The DNA for the CDR3 is TGTGCCAGCTCACCGGCGGAGAGGGTCACCGGGGAGCTGTTTTTT. Its translation: CASSPAERVTGELFF.

The chain carries TRBV7-2 and TRBJ1-1; the D gene is possibly TRBD1 (6 bases). The CDR3 is made up of 17 amino acids. V lost 5 bases and J 1 base, leaving 20 bases between the germline ends. Looked up from germline, CDR1 is SGHTA and CDR2 is FQGNSA. The CDR3 protein is CASSPALAGVGNTEAFF. The DNA for the CDR3 is TGTGCCAGCAGCCCAGCTCTCGCAGGGGTCGGGAACACTGAAGCTTTCTTT.

V gene TRBV10-2 combines with J gene TRBJ2-7, with 8 bases that match TRBD1. Germline CDR1 is WSHSY and CDR2 is SAAADI. The CDR3 runs to 13 residues. Trimming removed 5 bases from V and 2 bases from J; junction bases left unmatched: 2. The CDR3 region is CASSRTGTYEQYF. DNA for the CDR3: TGCGCCAGCAGTAGGACAGGGACCTACGAGCAGTACTTC.

The chain is built from TRBV19 and TRBJ1-5, with 8 bases matching TRBD1. The V gene end was trimmed by 4 bases and the J gene end by 2 bases; junction bases not matched to a gene: 19. From germline, CDR1 is LNHDA and CDR2 SQIVND (reference sequence). CDR3 length equals 20 residues. The CDR3 loop reads CASSRLPGQVVFGGNQPQHF. The DNA of the CDR3 is TGTGCCAGTAGTAGACTACCGGGACAGGTAGTATTTGGGGGCAATCAGCCCCAGCATTTT.

The V call is TRBV30, the J call TRBJ1-6, with 7 positions matching TRBD1. V lost 7 bases to trimming and J lost 4 bases; unmatched junction nucleotides: 7. The CDR3 length is 14 residues. Per germline, CDR1 GTSNPN and CDR2 SVGIG (reference sequence). The CDR3 bases are TGTGCCTTGCAGACAGGGCAGTATAATTCACCCCTCCACTTT. This translates into CALQTGQYNSPLHF.

The V gene is TRBV4-2, the J gene TRBJ1-2; D not resolved. V dropped 1 base and J dropped 3 bases, with 6 bases sitting between them. The CDR3 runs to 13 residues. Germline CDR1 reads LGHNA; CDR2 reads YNFKEQ. The CDR3 DNA reads as TGTGCCAGCAGCCAAGCGCGAGACTATGGCTACACCTTC. Translation: CASSQARDYGYTF.